A single T cell receptor (beta chain) is shown here with its context. Deletions cut 2 bases from V and 0 bases from J, with 8 bases between. The CDR3 sequence is 15 residues long. Germline assignment: CDR1 SGHNT and CDR2 YENEEA. The source of the sample is a study of blood T cell repertoires in COVID-19. In the study overall: Sample material is recorded as cDNA or gDNA derived from T cells, B-cell-depleted T cells, or PBMCs.

Assay: immunoSEQ multiplex PCR; the TCRdb copy retains only in-frame clones and omits some. In the table there are some 200,000 clones, about 80% of which are singletons. Specimen: peripheral blood. The V call is TRBV11-3, the J call TRBJ2-1; D might be TRBD1 (5 bases). The clonotype comes from a woman aged 70-85 years with acute or convalescent COVID-19. As DNA, the CDR3 is TGTGCCAGCAGCTTACAGGGTTACTCCTACAATGAGCAGTTCTTC. Translated: CASSLQGYSYNEQFF.